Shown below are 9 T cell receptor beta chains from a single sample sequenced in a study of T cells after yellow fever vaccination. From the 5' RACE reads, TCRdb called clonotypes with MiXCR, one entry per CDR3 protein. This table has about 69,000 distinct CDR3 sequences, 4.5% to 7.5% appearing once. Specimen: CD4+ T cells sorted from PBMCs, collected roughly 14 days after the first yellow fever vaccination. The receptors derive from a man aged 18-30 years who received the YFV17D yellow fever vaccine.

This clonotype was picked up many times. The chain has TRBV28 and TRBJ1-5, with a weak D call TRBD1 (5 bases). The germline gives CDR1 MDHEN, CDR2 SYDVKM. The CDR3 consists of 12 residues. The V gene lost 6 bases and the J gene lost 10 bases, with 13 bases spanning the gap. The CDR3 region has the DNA TGTGCCAGCAGCCCTAGGAGGGGACCCCAGCATTTT. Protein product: CASSPRRGPQHF. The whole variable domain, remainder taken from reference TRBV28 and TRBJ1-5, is DVKVTQSSRYLVKRTGEKVFLECVQDMDHENMFWYRQDPGLGLRLIYFSYDVKMKEKGDIPEGYSVSREKKERFSLILESASTNQTSMYLCASSPRRGPQHFGDGTRLSIL.

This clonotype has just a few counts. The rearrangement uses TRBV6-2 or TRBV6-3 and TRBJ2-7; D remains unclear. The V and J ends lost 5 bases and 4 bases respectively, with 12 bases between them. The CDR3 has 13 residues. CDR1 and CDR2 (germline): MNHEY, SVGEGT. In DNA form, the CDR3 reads TGTGCCAGCAGTCCTCAAACAACGTACGAGCAGTACTTC. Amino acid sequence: CASSPQTTYEQYF.

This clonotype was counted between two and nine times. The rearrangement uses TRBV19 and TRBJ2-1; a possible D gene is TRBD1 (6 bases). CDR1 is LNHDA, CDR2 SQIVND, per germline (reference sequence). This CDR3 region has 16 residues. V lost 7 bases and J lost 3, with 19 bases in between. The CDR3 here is CASTPSSGVDYNEQFF. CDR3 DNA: TGTGCCAGTACCCCCAGTTCAGGGGTGGACTACAATGAGCAGTTCTTC.

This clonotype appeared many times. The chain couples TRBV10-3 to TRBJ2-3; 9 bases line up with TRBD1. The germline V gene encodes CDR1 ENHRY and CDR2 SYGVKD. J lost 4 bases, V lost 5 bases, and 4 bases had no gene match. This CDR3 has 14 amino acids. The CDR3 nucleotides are TGTGCCATCAGTAGGGGACAGGGCGCAGATACGCAGTATTTT. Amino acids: CAISRGQGADTQYF.

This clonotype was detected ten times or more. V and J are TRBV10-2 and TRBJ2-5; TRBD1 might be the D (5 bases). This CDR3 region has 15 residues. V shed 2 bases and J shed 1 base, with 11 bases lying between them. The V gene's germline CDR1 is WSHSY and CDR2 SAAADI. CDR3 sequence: CASSEKGRAQETQYF. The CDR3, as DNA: TGCGCCAGCAGTGAGAAGGGCAGGGCCCAAGAGACCCAGTACTTC.

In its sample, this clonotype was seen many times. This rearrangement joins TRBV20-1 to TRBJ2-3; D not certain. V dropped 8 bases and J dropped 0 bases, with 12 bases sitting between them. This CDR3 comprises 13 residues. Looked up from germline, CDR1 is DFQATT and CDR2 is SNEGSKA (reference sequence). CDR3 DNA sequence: TGCAGTTGTCAAGCAACTAGCACAGATACGCAGTATTTT. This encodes CSCQATSTDTQYF.

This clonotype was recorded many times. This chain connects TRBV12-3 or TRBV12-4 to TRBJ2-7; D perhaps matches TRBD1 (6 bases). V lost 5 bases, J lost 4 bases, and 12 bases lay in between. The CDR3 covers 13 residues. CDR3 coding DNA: TGTGCCAGCAGTACCCGGCAGGGGTACGAGCAGTACTTC. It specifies CASSTRQGYEQYF.

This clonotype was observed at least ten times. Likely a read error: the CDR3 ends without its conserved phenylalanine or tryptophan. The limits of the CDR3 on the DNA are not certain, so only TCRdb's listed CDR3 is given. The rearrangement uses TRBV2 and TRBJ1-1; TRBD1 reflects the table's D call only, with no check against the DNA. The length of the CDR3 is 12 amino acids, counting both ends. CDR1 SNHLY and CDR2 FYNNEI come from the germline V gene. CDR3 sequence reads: CASSRRTGGESI.

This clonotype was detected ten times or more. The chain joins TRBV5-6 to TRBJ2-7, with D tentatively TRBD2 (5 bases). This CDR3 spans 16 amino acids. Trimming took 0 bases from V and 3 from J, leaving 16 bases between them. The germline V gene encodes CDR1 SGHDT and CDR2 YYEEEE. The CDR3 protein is CASSLERPGSLYEQYF. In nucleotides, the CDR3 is TGTGCCAGCAGCTTGGAGAGGCCGGGGAGCCTCTACGAGCAGTACTTC.